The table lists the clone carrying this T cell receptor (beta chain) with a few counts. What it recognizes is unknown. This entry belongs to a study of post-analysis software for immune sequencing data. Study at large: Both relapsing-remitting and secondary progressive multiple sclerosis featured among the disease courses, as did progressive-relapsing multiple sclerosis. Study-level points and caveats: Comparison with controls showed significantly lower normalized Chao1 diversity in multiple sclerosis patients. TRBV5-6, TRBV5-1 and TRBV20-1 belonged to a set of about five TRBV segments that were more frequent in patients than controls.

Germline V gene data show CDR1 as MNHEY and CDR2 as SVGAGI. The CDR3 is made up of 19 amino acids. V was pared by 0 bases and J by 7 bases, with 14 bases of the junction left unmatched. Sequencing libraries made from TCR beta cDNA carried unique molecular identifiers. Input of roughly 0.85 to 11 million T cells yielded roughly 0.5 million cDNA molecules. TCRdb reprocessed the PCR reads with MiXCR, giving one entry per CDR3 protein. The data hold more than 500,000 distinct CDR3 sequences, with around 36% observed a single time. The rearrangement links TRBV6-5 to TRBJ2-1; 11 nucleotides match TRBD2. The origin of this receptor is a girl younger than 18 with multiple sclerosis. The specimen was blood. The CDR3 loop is CASSYSLTGVAGGLNEQFF. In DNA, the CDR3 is TGTGCCAGCAGTTACTCCCTAACAGGGGTAGCGGGGGGGCTAAATGAGCAGTTCTTC.